The present entry profiles one TCR beta chain with its context. Random hexamers primed reverse transcription of about 0.45 to 1 ug RNA. The authors amplified TCR beta CDR3 across 54 Vbeta and 13 Jbeta using immunoSEQ multiplex PCR. TCRdb recomputed calls from the immunoSEQ multiplex PCR reads with MiXCR, one row per CDR3 protein. In the table there are about 130,000 distinct CDR3 sequences, 95% of which are singletons. TEMRA cells were FACS-enriched, with CD8+ and CD4+ T cells isolated negatively. The data derive from a study of CD8 T cells in Susac syndrome. Study information: Patients with Susac syndrome were therapy-naive, treated with corticosteroids, or treated with intravenous immunoglobulin alone when blood was collected.

Germline CDR1 is SGHTA and CDR2 is FQGTGA. The V and J ends lost 5 bases and 2 bases, in that order; junction bases with no gene match: 9. The CDR3 extends over 15 amino acids. This TCR was recovered from a human donor with Susac syndrome. The sequencing input was CD8+ T cells from PBMCs. This chain links TRBV7-3 with TRBJ2-7; 7 bases align to TRBD1. The chain's CDR3 is CASSPLEGAPYEQYF. The CDR3 DNA sequence: TGTGCCAGCAGCCCCCTCGAGGGGGCGCCCTACGAGCAGTACTTC. The full variable domain, with the rest looked up from reference TRBV7-3 and TRBJ2-7, is GAGVSQTPSNKVTEKGKYVELRCDPISGHTALYWYRQSLGQGPEFLIYFQGTGAADDSGLPNDRFFAVRPEGSVSTLKIQRTERGDSAVYLCASSPLEGAPYEQYFGPGTRLTVT.